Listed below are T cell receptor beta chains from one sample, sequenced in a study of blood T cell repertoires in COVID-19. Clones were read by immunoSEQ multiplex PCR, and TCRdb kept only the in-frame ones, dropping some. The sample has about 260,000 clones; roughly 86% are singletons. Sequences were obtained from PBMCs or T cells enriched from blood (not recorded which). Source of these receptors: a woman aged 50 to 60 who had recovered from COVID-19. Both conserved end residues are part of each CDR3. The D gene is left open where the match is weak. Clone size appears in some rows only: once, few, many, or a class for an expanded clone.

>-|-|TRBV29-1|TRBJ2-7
CSVVREVTYEQYF
TGCAGCGTTGTGAGAGAGGTTACCTACGAGCAGTACTTC
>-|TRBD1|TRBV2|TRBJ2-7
CASSESRTGDSSEQYF
TGTGCCAGCAGTGAAAGTAGGACAGGGGATTCGTCCGAGCAGTACTTC
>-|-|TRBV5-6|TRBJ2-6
CASSSYGGSGANVLTF
TGTGCCAGCAGCTCATACGGGGGTTCTGGGGCCAACGTCCTGACTTTC
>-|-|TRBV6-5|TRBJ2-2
CASSRTGELFF
TGTGCCAGCAGCCGCACCGGGGAGCTGTTTTTT
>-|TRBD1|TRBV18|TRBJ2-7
CASSSANRGGTYEQYF
TGTGCCAGCTCATCTGCCAACAGGGGCGGAACCTACGAGCAGTACTTC
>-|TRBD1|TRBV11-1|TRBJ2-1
CASSRDRGLNEQFF
TGTGCCAGCAGCCGGGACAGGGGGCTGAATGAGCAGTTCTTC
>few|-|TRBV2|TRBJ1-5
CASRDNGQPQHF
TGTGCCAGCAGGGACAATGGACAGCCCCAGCATTTT
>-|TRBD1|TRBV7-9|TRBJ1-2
CASSLELLGQGERGYTF
TGTGCCAGCAGCTTAGAATTATTGGGACAGGGAGAGCGTGGCTACACCTTC
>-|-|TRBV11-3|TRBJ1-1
CASSLDRGAYTEAFF
TGTGCCAGCAGCTTAGATCGGGGGGCATACACTGAAGCTTTCTTT
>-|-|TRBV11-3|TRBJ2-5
CASSLGRNIEETQYF
TGTGCCAGCAGCTTAGGCCGCAACATTGAAGAGACCCAGTACTTC
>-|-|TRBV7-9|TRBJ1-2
CASSSVLRGSFGYTF
TGTGCCAGCAGCTCGGTCCTCCGGGGAAGTTTTGGCTACACCTTC
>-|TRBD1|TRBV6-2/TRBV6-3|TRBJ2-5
CASSYRTGGPLRLQETQYF
TGTGCCAGCAGTTACCGGACAGGGGGCCCACTCAGACTACAAGAGACCCAGTACTTC
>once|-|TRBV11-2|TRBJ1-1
CASSLLGERTEAFF
TGTGCCAGCAGCTTGCTGGGAGAGCGGACTGAAGCTTTCTTT
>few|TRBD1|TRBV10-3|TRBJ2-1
CAISGQGAYNEQFF
TGTGCCATCAGTGGACAGGGGGCCTACAATGAGCAGTTCTTC
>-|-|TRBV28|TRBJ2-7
CASSSQWRSSSYEQYF
TGTGCCAGCAGCTCCCAATGGCGGTCGAGCTCCTACGAGCAGTACTTC
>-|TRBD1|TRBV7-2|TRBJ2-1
CASRIGQGGQYNEQFF
TGTGCCAGCAGAATCGGACAGGGCGGACAATACAATGAGCAGTTCTTC
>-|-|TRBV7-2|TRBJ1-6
CASSLPSLSPLHF
TGTGCCAGCAGTTTACCTTCCCTTTCACCCCTCCACTTT
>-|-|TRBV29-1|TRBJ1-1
CSVRGGTSNTEAFF
TGCAGCGTTAGGGGGGGAACCAGTAACACTGAAGCTTTCTTT
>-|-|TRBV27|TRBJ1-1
CASSLLAAEGTEAFF
TGTGCCAGCAGTTTATTGGCGGCGGAGGGGACTGAAGCTTTCTTT
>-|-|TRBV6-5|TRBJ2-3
CASSYKRGTDTQYF
TGTGCCAGCAGTTACAAGCGGGGCACAGATACGCAGTATTTT
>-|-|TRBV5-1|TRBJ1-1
CASSSQGLFTEAFF
TGCGCCAGCAGCTCGCAGGGGTTATTCACTGAAGCTTTCTTT
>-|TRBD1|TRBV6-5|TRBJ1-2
CASTLYDRAGPGYTF
TGTGCCAGCACCCTATATGACAGGGCCGGTCCAGGCTACACCTTC